Sequencing of this T cell receptor (beta chain) was carried out in a study of T cell changes during pregnancy in multiple sclerosis (dated by TCRdb to about 2019). Background for the entire study: The study looked at changes in the T cell repertoire across pregnancy in women with multiple sclerosis.

Libraries were constructed by the immunoSEQ multiplex PCR assay. In its TCRdb copy, this immuneACCESS table keeps in-frame sequences only and misses some clones. Where compared with another copy, unresolved V genes explain less than half of these, and the others have no known cause. The sample contains about 36,000 clones, 93% of them found a single time. The ten largest clones add up to roughly 0.4% of the sample. The CDR3 runs 15 amino acids, cysteine and phenylalanine included. The entry retains the CDR3 DNA only, 45 bases that are in frame from base 1. The germline V gene yields SNHLY for CDR1 and FYNNEI for CDR2. From V the trimming removes 3 bases and from J it removes 3 bases, while the gene matches leave 4 bases of the junction unaccounted for. Concerning this clone itself: The antigen it recognizes is unknown. No base quality values were provided; no much bigger clone lies one nucleotide off.

Rearrangement joined TRBV2 to TRBJ2-7, and 11 junctional nucleotides match TRBD2. The specimen was CD4+ T cells from peripheral blood mononuclear cells, collected in the first trimester of pregnancy. This clonotype was sampled from a female donor with multiple sclerosis, enrolled in a pregnancy study. The sequenced DNA is TGTGCCAGCAGTGATCCCGGGACTAGCGGCTACGAGCAGTACTTC. Protein translation: CASSDPGTSGYEQYF.